This TCR beta chain was documented in a study of breast tumors, draining lymph nodes, adjacent tissues. Study outcomes and limitations: Most tumor T cells seemingly derive from lymph node, then expand in tumor. Tumors had less TCR diversity than lymph nodes, more than nontumor tissue. Tumor and nontumor repertoires were significantly more similar in luminal-like than in basal-like breast cancer. That most tumor T cells come from lymph nodes remained unproven.

The lymph nodes were axillary draining lymph nodes from breast cancer patients. TCRdb reprocessed the multiplex PCR reads with MiXCR, giving one entry per CDR3 protein. The profile shows under 150,000 distinct CDR3 sequences, about 20% of them singletons. With 5 bases removed from V and 2 bases from J, the gap between germline ends came to 14 bases. The germline gives CDR1 KGHSH, CDR2 LQKENI. The CDR3 covers 15 residues. This clonotype came up a few times. Its cognate antigen is unknown. The source is a female donor with breast cancer. Some clones in this sample may be carry-over from other donors' samples. The genes are TRBV18 and TRBJ2-3; D is unresolved. Sequencing was carried out using axillary lymph node tissue. DNA for the CDR3: TGTGCCAGCTCAGAACAGTGGACGGCCACAGATACGCAGTATTTT. This codes for CASSEQWTATDTQYF.